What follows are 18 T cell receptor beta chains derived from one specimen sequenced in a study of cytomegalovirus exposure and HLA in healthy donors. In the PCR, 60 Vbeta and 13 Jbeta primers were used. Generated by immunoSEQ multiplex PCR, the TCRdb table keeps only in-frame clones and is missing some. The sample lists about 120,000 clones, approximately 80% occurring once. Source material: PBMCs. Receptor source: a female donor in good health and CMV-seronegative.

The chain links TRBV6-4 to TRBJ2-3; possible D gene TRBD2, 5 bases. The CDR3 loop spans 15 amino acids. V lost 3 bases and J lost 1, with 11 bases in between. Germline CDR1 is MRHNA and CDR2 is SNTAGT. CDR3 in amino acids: CASSESQEGTDTQYF. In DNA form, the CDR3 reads TGTGCCAGCAGTGAGAGCCAGGAGGGCACAGATACGCAGTATTTT.

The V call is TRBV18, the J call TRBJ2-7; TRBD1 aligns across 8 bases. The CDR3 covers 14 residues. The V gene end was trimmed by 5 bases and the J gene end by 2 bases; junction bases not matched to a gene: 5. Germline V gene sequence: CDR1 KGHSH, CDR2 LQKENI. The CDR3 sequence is CASSTGQATYEQYF. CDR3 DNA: TGTGCCAGCTCAACGGGACAGGCCACCTACGAGCAGTACTTC. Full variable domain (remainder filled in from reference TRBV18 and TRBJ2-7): NAGVMQNPRHLVRRRGQEARLRCSPMKGHSHVYWYRQLPEEGLKFMVYLQKENIIDESGMPKERFSAEFPKEGPSILRIQQVVRGDSAAYFCASSTGQATYEQYFGPGTRLTVT.

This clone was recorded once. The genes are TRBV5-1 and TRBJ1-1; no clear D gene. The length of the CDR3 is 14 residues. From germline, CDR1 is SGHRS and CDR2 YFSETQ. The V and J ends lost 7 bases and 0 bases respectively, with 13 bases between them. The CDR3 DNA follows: TGCGCCAGCGGCCCCGACGGGATGAACACTGAAGCTTTCTTT. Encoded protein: CASGPDGMNTEAFF.

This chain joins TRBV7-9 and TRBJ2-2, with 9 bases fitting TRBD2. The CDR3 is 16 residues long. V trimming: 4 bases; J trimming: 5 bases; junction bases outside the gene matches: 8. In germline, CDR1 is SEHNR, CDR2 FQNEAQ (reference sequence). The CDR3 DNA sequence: TGTGCCAGCAGCTCCCGGGGACTAGCAGGTACCGGGGAGCTGTTTTTT. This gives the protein CASSSRGLAGTGELFF.

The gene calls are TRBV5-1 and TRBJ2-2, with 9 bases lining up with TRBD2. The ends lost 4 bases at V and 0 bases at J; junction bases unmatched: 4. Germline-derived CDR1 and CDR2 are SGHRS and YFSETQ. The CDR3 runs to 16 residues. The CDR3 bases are TGCGCCAGCAGCGTAAGCGGGGGGACGAACACCGGGGAGCTGTTTTTT. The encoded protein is CASSVSGGTNTGELFF. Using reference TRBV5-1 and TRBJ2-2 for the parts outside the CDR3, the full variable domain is KAGVTQTPRYLIKTRGQQVTLSCSPISGHRSVSWYQQTPGQGLQFLFEYFSETQRNKGNFPGRFSGRQFSNSRSEMNVSTLELGDSALYLCASSVSGGTNTGELFFGEGSRLTVL.

The CDR3 DNA reads as TGTGCCAGCAGATACCTACAGGGAGAAATTGGCACTGAAGCTTTCTTT. Its translation is CASRYLQGEIGTEAFF. The chain couples TRBV6-5 to TRBJ1-1; tentative D call: TRBD1 (6 bases). Germline CDR1 and CDR2: MNHEY and SVGAGI. The germline V and J ends were trimmed by 6 bases and 4 bases, with 21 bases remaining between them. The CDR3 consists of 16 residues.

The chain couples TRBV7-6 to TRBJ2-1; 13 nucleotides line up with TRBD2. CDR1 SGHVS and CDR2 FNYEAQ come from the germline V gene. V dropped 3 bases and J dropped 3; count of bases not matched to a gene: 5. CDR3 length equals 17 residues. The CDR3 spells CASSLGLAGSYYNEQFF. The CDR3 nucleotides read TGTGCCAGCAGCTTGGGACTAGCGGGGTCTTACTACAATGAGCAGTTCTTC.

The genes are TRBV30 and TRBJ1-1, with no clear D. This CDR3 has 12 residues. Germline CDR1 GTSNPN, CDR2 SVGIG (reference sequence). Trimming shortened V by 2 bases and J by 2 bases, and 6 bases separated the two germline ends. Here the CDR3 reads CAWSKRNTEAFF. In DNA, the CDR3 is TGTGCCTGGAGTAAGAGAAACACTGAAGCTTTCTTT.

For the CDR3, the DNA is TGTGCCAGCAGCCAAACTAACACAGGGGAGAAGACCCAGTACTTC. The encoded protein is CASSQTNTGEKTQYF. This chain uses TRBV4-2 with TRBJ2-5, with 7 bases matching TRBD1. V gave up 2 bases and J gave up 6 bases; unmatched junction bases: 9. This CDR3 is 15 amino acids long. Germline CDR1 and CDR2: LGHNA and YNFKEQ.

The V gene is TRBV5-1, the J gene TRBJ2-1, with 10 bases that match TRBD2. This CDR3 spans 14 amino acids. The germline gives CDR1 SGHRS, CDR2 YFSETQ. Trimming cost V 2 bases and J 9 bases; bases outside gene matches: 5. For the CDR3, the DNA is TGCGCCAGCAGCTTAAGCGGGGGGGCCTCTGAGCAGTTCTTC. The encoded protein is CASSLSGGASEQFF.

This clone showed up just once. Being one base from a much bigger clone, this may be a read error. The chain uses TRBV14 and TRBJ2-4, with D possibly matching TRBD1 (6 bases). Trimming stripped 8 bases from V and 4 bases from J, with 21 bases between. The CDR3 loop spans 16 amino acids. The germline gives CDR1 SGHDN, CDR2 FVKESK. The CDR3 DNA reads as TGTGCCAGCGGCCCCACACAGGGAAGGGGAAAAAACATTCAGTACTTC. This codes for CASGPTQGRGKNIQYF.

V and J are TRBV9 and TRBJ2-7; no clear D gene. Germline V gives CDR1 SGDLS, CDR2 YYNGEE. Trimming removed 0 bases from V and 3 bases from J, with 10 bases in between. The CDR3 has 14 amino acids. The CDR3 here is CASSVGANSYEQYF. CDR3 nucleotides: TGTGCCAGCAGCGTAGGGGCTAATAGCTACGAGCAGTACTTC.

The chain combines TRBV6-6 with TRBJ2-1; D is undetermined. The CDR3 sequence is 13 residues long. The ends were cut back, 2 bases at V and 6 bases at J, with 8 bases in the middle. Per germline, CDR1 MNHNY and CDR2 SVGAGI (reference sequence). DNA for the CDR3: TGTGCCAGCAGTTACACCAACGGCAATGAGCAGTTCTTC. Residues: CASSYTNGNEQFF.

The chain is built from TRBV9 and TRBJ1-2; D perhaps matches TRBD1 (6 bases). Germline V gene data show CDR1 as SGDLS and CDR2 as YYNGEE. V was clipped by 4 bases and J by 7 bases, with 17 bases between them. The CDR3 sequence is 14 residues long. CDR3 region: CASSPLQGYSGYTF. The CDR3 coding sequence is TGTGCCAGCAGCCCTCTCCAGGGGTACAGTGGCTACACCTTC.

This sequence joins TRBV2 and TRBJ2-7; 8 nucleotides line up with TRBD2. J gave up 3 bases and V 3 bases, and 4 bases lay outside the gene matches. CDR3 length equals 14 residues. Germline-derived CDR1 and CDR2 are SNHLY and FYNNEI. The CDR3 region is CASSEPGTSYEQYF. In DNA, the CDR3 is TGTGCCAGCAGTGAGCCAGGGACTAGCTACGAGCAGTACTTC.

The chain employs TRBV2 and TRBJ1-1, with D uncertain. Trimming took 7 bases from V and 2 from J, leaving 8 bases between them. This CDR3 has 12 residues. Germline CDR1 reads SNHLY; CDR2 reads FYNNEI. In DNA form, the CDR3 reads TGTGCCAGCATTGTATCTAACACTGAAGCTTTCTTT. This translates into CASIVSNTEAFF.

CDR3 in DNA: TGTGCCAGCAGCTTTCCCACACCGGGACAGGGGATTGCGGCTGGCTACACCTTC. It codes for CASSFPTPGQGIAAGYTF. This sequence joins TRBV7-8 and TRBJ1-2; the match to TRBD1 covers 10 bases. Germline V gene data show CDR1 as SGHVS and CDR2 as FQNEAQ. J was trimmed by 7 bases and V by 3 bases; bases with no gene match: 17. There are 18 residues in the CDR3.

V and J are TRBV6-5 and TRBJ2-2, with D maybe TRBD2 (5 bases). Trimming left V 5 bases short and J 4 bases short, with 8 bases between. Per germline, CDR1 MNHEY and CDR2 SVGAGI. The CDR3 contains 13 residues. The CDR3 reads CASSDGVTGELFF. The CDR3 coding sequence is TGTGCCAGCAGTGACGGGGTCACCGGGGAGCTGTTTTTT.